This T cell receptor (beta chain) was sequenced during a study of blood T cell repertoires in COVID-19. At the level of the study: Donors in the United States, Italy and Spain gave samples during acute or convalescent COVID-19. PBMCs, B-cell-depleted T cells, or T cells were the source of the cDNA or gDNA that made up the material.

CDR1 and CDR2 from the germline V gene are LGHDT and YNNKEL (reference sequence). The CDR3 runs to 18 residues. V lost 1 base to trimming and J lost 1 base; unmatched junction nucleotides: 9. In the study's own analysis: Estimation of nucleated cell counts relied on the amplification of reference gene primers. Clones were read by immunoSEQ multiplex PCR, and TCRdb kept only the in-frame ones, dropping some. The V and J calls and the clone size are those of that table, but D and trimming were determined from the DNA. The sample yields some 260,000 clones, about nine tenths seen once. The Seattle patients, enrolled during active infection, were followed longitudinally.

The TCR comes from a woman younger than 45 with COVID-19, enrolled during active disease. The sequencing input was peripheral blood. The chain links TRBV3-1 (or the pseudogene TRBV3-2) to TRBJ2-1, with TRBD1 identical over 8 bases. Here the CDR3 reads CASSQALQRQGSYNEQFF. The CDR3 DNA follows: TGTGCCAGCAGCCAAGCCCTACAAAGACAGGGGTCCTACAATGAGCAGTTCTTC.